These 5 T cell receptor beta chains were sequenced from one sample in a study of shared clonotypes between healthy human individuals. The protocol was immunoSEQ multiplex PCR, while the TCRdb copy is restricted to in-frame clones and leaves out a portion. The sample contains approximately 1.5 million clones, about 98.5% of which appear only once. The material sequenced was naive CD4+ T cells sorted from blood. Described subset: CD45RA+ positively selected. The origin of the receptors is a man younger than 45 in good health.

The rearrangement links TRBV7-9 to TRBJ1-1, with D tentatively TRBD1 (5 bases). V was cut by 10 bases and J by 0 bases, with 12 bases left in between. Germline V gene lookup returns CDR1 SEHNR and CDR2 FQNEAQ (reference sequence). The CDR3 is made up of 13 amino acids. The CDR3 here is CAIGAGMNTEAFF. The CDR3 coding sequence is TGTGCCATAGGGGCCGGAATGAACACTGAAGCTTTCTTT. Full variable domain (outside the CDR3, taken from reference TRBV7-9 and TRBJ1-1): DTGVSQNPRHKITKRGQNVTFRCDPISEHNRLYWYRQTLGQGPEFLTYFQNEAQLEKSRLLSDRFSAERPKGSFSTLEIQRTEQGDSAMYLCAIGAGMNTEAFFGQGTRLTVV.

In the case of this clone: At one of its ends the junction is not consistent with the germline gene, which may arise from a read error. This chain connects TRBV7-7 to TRBJ2-1, with a tentative D call TRBD1 (6 bases). Germline V gene data show CDR1 as SSHAT and CDR2 as FNYEAQ (reference sequence). There are 17 residues in the CDR3. In DNA, the CDR3 is TGTGCTAGCAGCTTAGCCTCCGGGACAACAAACTACAATGAGCAGTTCTTC. This codes for CASSLASGTTNYNEQFF. Using reference TRBV7-7 and TRBJ2-1 for the parts outside the CDR3, the full variable domain is GAGVSQSPRYKVTKRGQDVTLRCDPISSHATLYWYQQALGQGPEFLTYFNYEAQPDKSGLPSDRFSAERPEGSISTLTIQRTEQRDSAMYRCASSLASGTTNYNEQFFGPGTRLTVL.

The rearrangement joins TRBV11-2 to TRBJ2-5; D is uncertain. CDR1 is SGHAT and CDR2 is FQNNGV in the germline V gene. Trimming removed 5 bases at V and 2 bases at J, with 9 bases between. CDR3 length: 13 residues. This CDR3 reads CASSIYYQETQYF. In DNA, the CDR3 is TGTGCCAGCAGCATCTACTATCAAGAGACCCAGTACTTC.

The chain couples TRBV5-6 to TRBJ1-5; 7 nucleotides match TRBD1. The CDR3 consists of 18 residues. The V and J ends lost 1 base and 1 base, in that order; junction bases with no gene match: 11. CDR1 and CDR2 (germline): SGHDT, YYEEEE. CDR3: CASSLWLGDRRSNQPQHF. The DNA of the CDR3 is TGTGCCAGCAGCTTGTGGCTGGGGGACAGAAGAAGCAATCAGCCCCAGCATTTT.

The chain links TRBV30 to TRBJ1-4, with 8 bases fitting TRBD1. The CDR3 is 18 residues long. Germline CDR1 GTSNPN, CDR2 SVGIG (reference sequence). V was pared by 0 bases and J by 5 bases, with 14 bases of the junction left unmatched. CDR3 loop: CAWSVRGRLQGANEKLFF. In DNA, the CDR3 is TGTGCCTGGAGTGTACGTGGTCGGTTGCAGGGGGCGAATGAAAAACTGTTTTTT.